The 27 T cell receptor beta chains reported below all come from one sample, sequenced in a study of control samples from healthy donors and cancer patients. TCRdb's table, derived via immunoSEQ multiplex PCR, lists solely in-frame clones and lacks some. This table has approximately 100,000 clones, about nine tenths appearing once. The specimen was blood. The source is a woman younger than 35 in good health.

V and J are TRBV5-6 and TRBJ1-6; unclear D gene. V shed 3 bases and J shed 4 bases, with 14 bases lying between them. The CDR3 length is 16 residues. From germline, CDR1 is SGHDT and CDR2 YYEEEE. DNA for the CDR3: TGTGCCAGCAGCTCCGGGCCTCGAACGTATAATTCACCCCTCCACTTT. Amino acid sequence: CASSSGPRTYNSPLHF.

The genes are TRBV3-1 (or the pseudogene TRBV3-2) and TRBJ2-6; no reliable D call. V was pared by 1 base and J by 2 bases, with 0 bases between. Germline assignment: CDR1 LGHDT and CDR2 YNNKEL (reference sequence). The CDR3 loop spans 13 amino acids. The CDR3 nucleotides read TGTGCCAGCAGCCAAGCTGGGGCCAACGTCCTGACTTTC. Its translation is CASSQAGANVLTF.

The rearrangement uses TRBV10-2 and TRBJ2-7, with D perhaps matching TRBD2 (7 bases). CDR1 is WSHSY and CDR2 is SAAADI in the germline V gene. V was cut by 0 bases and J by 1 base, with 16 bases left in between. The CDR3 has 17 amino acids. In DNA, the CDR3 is TGCGCCAGCAGTGAGTCCAGAGGCGGGGGCCCTTCCTACGAGCAGTACTTC. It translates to CASSESRGGGPSYEQYF.

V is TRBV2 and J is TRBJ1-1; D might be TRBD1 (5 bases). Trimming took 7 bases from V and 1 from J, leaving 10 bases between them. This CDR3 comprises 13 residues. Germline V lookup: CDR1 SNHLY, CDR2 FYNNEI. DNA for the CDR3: TGTGCCAGCACCGAGGGGTGGAACACTGAAGCTTTCTTT. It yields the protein CASTEGWNTEAFF.

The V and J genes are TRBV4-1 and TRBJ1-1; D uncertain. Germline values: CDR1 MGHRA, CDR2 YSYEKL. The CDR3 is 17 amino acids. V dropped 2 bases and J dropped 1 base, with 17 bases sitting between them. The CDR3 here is CASSQYSRRATNTEAFF. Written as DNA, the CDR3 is TGCGCCAGCAGCCAATACTCCAGGCGAGCTACGAACACTGAAGCTTTCTTT.

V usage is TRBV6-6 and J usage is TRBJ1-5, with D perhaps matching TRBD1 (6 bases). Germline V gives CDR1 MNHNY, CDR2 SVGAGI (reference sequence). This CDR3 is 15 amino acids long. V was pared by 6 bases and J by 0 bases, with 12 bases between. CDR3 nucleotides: TGTGCCAGCAGCACAGGGTTTTATAGCAATCAGCCCCAGCATTTT. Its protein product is CASSTGFYSNQPQHF.

The DNA for the CDR3 is TGTGCCAGCAGTGAACATGGGGGAAGCTCTGGAAACACCATATATTTT. Translation: CASSEHGGSSGNTIYF. The V call is TRBV2, the J call TRBJ1-3; D may be TRBD1 (5 bases). The CDR3 extends over 16 amino acids. Trimming stripped 2 bases from V and 0 bases from J, with 11 bases between. The germline V gene has CDR1 SNHLY and CDR2 FYNNEI.

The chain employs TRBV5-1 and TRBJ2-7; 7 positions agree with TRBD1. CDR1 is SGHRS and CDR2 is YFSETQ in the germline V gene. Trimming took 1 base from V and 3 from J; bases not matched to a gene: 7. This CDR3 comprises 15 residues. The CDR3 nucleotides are TGCGCCAGCAGCTTGTCTTTGGGACAGAACTACGAGCAGTACTTC. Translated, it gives CASSLSLGQNYEQYF. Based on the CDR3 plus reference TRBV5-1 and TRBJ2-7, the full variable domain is KAGVTQTPRYLIKTRGQQVTLSCSPISGHRSVSWYQQTPGQGLQFLFEYFSETQRNKGNFPGRFSGRQFSNSRSEMNVSTLELGDSALYLCASSLSLGQNYEQYFGPGTRLTVT.

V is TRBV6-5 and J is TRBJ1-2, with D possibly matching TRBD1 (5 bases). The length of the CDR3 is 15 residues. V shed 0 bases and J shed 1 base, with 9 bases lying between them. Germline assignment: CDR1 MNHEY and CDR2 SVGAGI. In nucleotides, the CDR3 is TGTGCCAGCAGTTACTCGGGGGGTAGTAACTATGGCTACACCTTC. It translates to CASSYSGGSNYGYTF.

Written as DNA, the CDR3 is TGTGCCAGCAGTGGGGAAGGGCCGCAACAGCCCCAGCATTTT. Translating it yields CASSGEGPQQPQHF. This chain links TRBV2 with TRBJ1-5, with D hard to call. V lost 4 bases and J lost 7, with 14 bases in between. CDR1 is SNHLY and CDR2 is FYNNEI in the germline V gene. The CDR3 is made up of 14 amino acids.

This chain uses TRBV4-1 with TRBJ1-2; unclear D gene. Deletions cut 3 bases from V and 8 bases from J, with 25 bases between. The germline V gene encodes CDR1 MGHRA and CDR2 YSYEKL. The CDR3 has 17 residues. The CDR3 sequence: CASSQNDLGLTSGGYTF. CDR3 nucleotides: TGCGCCAGCAGCCAGAACGACTTAGGGCTTACCTCGGGAGGCTACACCTTC.

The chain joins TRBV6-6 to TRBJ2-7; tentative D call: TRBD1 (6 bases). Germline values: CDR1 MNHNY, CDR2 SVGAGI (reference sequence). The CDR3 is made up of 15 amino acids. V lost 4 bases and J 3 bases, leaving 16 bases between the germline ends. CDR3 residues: CASSWTRDTYYEQYF. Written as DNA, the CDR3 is TGTGCCAGCAGTTGGACCAGGGACACCTACTACGAGCAGTACTTC.

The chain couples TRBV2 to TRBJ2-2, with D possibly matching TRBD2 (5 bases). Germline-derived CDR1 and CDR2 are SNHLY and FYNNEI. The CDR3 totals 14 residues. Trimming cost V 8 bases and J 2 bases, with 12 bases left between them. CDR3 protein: CASRLGSNTGELFF. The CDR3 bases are TGTGCCAGCCGGCTAGGGAGCAACACCGGGGAGCTGTTTTTT.

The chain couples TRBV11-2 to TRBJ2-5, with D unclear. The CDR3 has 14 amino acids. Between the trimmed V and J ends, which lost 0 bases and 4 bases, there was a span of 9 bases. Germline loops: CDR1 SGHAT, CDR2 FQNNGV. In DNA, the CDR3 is TGTGCCAGCAGCTTAGATCAAAGGGTAGAGACCCAGTACTTC. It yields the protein CASSLDQRVETQYF.

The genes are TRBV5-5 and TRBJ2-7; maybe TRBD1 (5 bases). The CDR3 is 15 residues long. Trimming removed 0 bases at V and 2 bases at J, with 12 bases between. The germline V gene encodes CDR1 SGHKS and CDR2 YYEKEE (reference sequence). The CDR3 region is CASSLAATDTYEQYF. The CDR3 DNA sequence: TGTGCCAGCAGCTTGGCTGCGACAGATACCTACGAGCAGTACTTC. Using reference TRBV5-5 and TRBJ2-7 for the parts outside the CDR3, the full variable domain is DAGVTQSPTHLIKTRGQQVTLRCSPISGHKSVSWYQQVLGQGPQFIFQYYEKEERGRGNFPDRFSARQFPNYSSELNVNALLLGDSALYLCASSLAATDTYEQYFGPGTRLTVT.

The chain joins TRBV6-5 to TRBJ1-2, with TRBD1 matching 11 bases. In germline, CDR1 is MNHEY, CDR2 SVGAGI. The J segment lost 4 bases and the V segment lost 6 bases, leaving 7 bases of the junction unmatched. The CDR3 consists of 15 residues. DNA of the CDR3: TGTGCCAGCAGGGACAGGGGGCCATATTTCTATGGCTACACCTTC. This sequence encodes CASRDRGPYFYGYTF.

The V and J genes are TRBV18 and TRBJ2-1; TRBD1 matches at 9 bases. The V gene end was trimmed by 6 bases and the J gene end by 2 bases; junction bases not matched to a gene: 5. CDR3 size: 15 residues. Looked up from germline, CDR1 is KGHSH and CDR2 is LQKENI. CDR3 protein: CASSSGTGTYNEQFF. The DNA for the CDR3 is TGTGCCAGCTCTTCCGGGACAGGGACCTACAATGAGCAGTTCTTC.

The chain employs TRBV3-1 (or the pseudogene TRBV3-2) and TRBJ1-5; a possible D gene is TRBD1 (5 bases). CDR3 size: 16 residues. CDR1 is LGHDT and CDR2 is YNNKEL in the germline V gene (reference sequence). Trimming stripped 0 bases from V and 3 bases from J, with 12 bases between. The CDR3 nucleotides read TGTGCCAGCAGCCAAGAGTTAGGGGCAAACAATCAGCCCCAGCATTTT. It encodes CASSQELGANNQPQHF.

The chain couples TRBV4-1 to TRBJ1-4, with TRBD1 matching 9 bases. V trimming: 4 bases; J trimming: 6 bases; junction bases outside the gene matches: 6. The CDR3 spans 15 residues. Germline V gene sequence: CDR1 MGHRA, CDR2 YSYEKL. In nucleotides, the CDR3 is TGCGCCAGCAGCCTTCCGGGACAGGGTTATGAAAAACTGTTTTTT. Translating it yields CASSLPGQGYEKLFF.

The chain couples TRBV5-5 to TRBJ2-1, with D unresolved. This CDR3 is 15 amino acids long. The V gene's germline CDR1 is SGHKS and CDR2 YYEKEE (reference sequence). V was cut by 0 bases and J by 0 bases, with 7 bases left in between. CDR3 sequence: CASSLVWGSYNEQFF. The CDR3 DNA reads TGTGCCAGCAGCTTGGTATGGGGCTCCTACAATGAGCAGTTCTTC.

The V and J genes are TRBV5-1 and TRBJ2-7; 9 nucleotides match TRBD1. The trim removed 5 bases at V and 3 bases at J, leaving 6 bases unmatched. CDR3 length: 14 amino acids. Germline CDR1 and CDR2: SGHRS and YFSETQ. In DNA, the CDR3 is TGCGCCAGCAGTCCTGGGGACAGGGACTACGAGCAGTACTTC. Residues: CASSPGDRDYEQYF.

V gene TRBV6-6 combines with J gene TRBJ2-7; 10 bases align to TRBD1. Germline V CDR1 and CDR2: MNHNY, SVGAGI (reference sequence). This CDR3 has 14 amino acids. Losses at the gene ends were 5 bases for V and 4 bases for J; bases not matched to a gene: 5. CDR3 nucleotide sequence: TGTGCCAGCAGTCATCCGGGACAGGGGTACGAGCAGTACTTC. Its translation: CASSHPGQGYEQYF.

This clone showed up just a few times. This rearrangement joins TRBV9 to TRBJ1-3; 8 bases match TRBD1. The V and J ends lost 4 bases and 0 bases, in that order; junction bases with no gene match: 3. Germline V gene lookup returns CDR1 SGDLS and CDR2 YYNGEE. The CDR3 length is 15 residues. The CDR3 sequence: CASSPTGVSGNTIYF. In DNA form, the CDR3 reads TGTGCCAGCAGCCCGACAGGGGTCTCTGGAAACACCATATATTTT. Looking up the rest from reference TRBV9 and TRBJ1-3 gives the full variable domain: DSGVTQTPKHLITATGQRVTLRCSPRSGDLSVYWYQQSLDQGLQFLIQYYNGEERAKGNILERFSAQQFPDLHSELNLSSLELGDSALYFCASSPTGVSGNTIYFGEGSWLTVV.

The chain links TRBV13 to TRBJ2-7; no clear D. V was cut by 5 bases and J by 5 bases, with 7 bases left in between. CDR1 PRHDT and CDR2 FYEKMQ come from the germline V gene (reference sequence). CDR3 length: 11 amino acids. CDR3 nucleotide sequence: TGTGCCAGCAGCCGAGGAGACGAGCAGTACTTC. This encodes CASSRGDEQYF. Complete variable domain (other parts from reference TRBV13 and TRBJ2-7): AAGVIQSPRHLIKEKRETATLKCYPIPRHDTVYWYQQGPGQDPQFLISFYEKMQSDKGSIPDRFSAQQFSDYHSELNMSSLELGDSALYFCASSRGDEQYFGPGTRLTVT.

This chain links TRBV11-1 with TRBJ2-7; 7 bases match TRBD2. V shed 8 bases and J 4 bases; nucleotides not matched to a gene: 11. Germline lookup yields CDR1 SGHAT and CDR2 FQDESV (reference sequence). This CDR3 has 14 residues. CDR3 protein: CASARAGNRYEQYF. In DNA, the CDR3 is TGTGCCAGCGCTCGAGCGGGGAATAGGTACGAGCAGTACTTC. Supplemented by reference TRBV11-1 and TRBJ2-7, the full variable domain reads EAEVAQSPRYKITEKSQAVAFWCDPISGHATLYWYRQILGQGPELLVQFQDESVVDDSQLPKDRFSAERLKGVDSTLKIQPAELGDSAMYLCASARAGNRYEQYFGPGTRLTVT.

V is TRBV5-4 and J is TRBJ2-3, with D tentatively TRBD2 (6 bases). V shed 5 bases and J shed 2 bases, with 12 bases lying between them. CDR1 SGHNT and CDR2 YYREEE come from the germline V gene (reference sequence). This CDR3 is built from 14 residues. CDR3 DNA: TGTGCCAGCAGTGACCGGGAGAACACAGATACGCAGTATTTT. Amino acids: CASSDRENTDTQYF.

Written as DNA, the CDR3 is TGTGCCAGCCATGGGGACAATCAGCCCCAGCATTTT. Its protein product is CASHGDNQPQHF. V is TRBV19 and J is TRBJ1-5, with D uncertain. Per the germline V gene, CDR1 is LNHDA and CDR2 is SQIVND (reference sequence). The CDR3 spans 12 residues. Trimming took 9 bases from V and 3 from J, leaving 9 bases between them.